This T cell receptor beta chain originates from a study of cytomegalovirus exposure and HLA in healthy donors. This CDR3 has 14 amino acids. The ends were cut back, 6 bases at V and 3 bases at J, with 14 bases in the middle. CDR1 and CDR2 from the germline V gene are ENHRY and SYGVKD. Primers for the PCR totalled 60 Vbeta and 13 Jbeta. Clones were sequenced by immunoSEQ multiplex PCR, and TCRdb holds only the in-frame ones, with some missing. The sample lists under 85,000 clones, 70% to 75% occurring once. Donors likely had unrecorded immune exposures despite being nominally healthy when sampled. Comments on this clone: Its target is unknown.

Study outcomes and limitations: HLA restriction was apparent for most CMV-associated TCR beta chains in a later analysis. Among TCR sequences, most were rare, though some public TCRs appeared in many donors. Altogether, around 160 TCR beta chains were recorded as cytomegalovirus-associated.

Sequencing was done on a sample of PBMCs. The V gene is TRBV10-3, the J gene TRBJ1-1; D ambiguous. The receptor was isolated from a woman under 40 in good health and CMV-seropositive. The CDR3 DNA follows: TGTGCCATCAGGTATCCAGGCAGAGACACTGAAGCTTTCTTT. Translating gives CAIRYPGRDTEAFF.